The 26 T cell receptor beta chains below all came from one sample that was sequenced in a study of PD-L1 blockade in urothelial cancer. Produced via immunoSEQ multiplex PCR; TCRdb's table is partial and in-frame only. The sample lists about 84,000 clones, roughly 82% occurring once. The sample here was PBMCs, taken around atezolizumab (anti-PD-L1) treatment. These receptors were taken from a man between 70 and 80 years old with urothelial cancer.

V is TRBV6-6 and J is TRBJ1-3; D is unresolved. Trimming pared 0 bases from V and 1 base from J, leaving 10 bases between. Germline V gene sequence: CDR1 MNHNY, CDR2 SVGAGI (reference sequence). The CDR3 is made up of 16 amino acids. The CDR3: CASSYSFDTSGNTIYF. Here the CDR3 DNA reads TGTGCCAGCAGTTACTCCTTCGATACTTCTGGAAACACCATATATTTT.

This chain links TRBV4-2 with TRBJ2-1, with a possible D match to TRBD1 (6 bases). The length of the CDR3 is 14 residues. Trimming cost V 3 bases and J 11 bases, with 17 bases left between them. The germline gives CDR1 LGHNA, CDR2 YNFKEQ. The DNA for the CDR3 is TGTGCCAGCAGCCAGACAGGTCCCCCAGATAAGCAGTTCTTC. Amino acids: CASSQTGPPDKQFF.

The V gene is TRBV20-1, the J gene TRBJ1-1; perhaps TRBD1 as D (5 bases). V was cut by 5 bases and J by 8 bases, with 6 bases left in between. CDR3 length: 9 residues. Germline V gene sequence: CDR1 DFQATT, CDR2 SNEGSKA (reference sequence). The CDR3 sequence: CSAQGEAFF. CDR3 sequence (DNA): TGCAGTGCTCAGGGAGAAGCTTTCTTT.

The chain joins TRBV29-1 to TRBJ1-5, with D hard to call. Germline CDR1 is SQVTM and CDR2 is ANQGSEA. V lost 5 bases and J 11 bases, leaving 13 bases between the germline ends. The CDR3 loop spans 11 amino acids. The DNA for the CDR3 is TGCAGCGTTAACTCGGACGGGACCCAGCATTTT. Protein product: CSVNSDGTQHF.

The count of this clone is one. The J gene is TRBJ2-7, the V gene TRBV11-2; 10 nucleotides align to TRBD2. The CDR3 covers 14 residues. Trimming at V came to 4 bases and at J to 6 bases, leaving 6 bases not matched to a gene. Germline loops: CDR1 SGHAT, CDR2 FQNNGV. CDR3 sequence: CASSSYSGRTEQYF. CDR3 DNA: TGTGCCAGCAGCTCTTATAGCGGGAGGACCGAGCAGTACTTC.

This clone has a handful of counts. The gene calls are TRBV4-1 and TRBJ1-5; D is uncertain. This CDR3 contains 16 residues. Germline lookup yields CDR1 MGHRA and CDR2 YSYEKL. Trimming took 3 bases from V and 0 from J, leaving 12 bases between them. The CDR3 nucleotides read TGCGCCAGCAGCCAGGGCTGGGAGAATAGCAATCAGCCCCAGCATTTT. This codes for CASSQGWENSNQPQHF.

The gene calls are TRBV29-1 and TRBJ2-5; 8 bases are shared with TRBD1. The CDR3 is 14 amino acids. The trim removed 6 bases at V and 0 bases at J, leaving 6 bases unmatched. Germline V CDR1 and CDR2: SQVTM, ANQGSEA. As DNA, the CDR3 is TGCAGCGTCCGGGACAGGCGAAACCAAGAGACCCAGTACTTC. Translation: CSVRDRRNQETQYF.

The chain carries TRBV11-2 and TRBJ2-5, with D uncertain. The CDR3 consists of 17 residues. Germline assignment: CDR1 SGHAT and CDR2 FQNNGV. The V end lost 0 bases, the J end lost 0 bases, and 14 bases lay between the germline ends. CDR3 sequence reads: CASSLDSFAGNQETQYF. The CDR3 region has the DNA TGTGCCAGCAGCTTAGATTCGTTCGCAGGCAACCAAGAGACCCAGTACTTC.

The rearrangement joins TRBV30 to TRBJ2-7; tentatively, D is TRBD1 (6 bases). V lost 0 bases to trimming and J lost 2 bases, with 14 bases between them. Germline CDR1 GTSNPN, CDR2 SVGIG (reference sequence). The CDR3 has 15 residues. The CDR3 loop reads CAWSVTLTGPYEQYF. DNA for the CDR3: TGTGCCTGGAGTGTAACTTTGACAGGACCCTACGAGCAGTACTTC.

This clone occurred a few times. V usage is TRBV7-2 and J usage is TRBJ2-5, with D tentatively TRBD2 (6 bases). Looked up from germline, CDR1 is SGHTA and CDR2 is FQGNSA. Deletions cut 1 base from V and 5 bases from J, with 17 bases between. CDR3 length equals 16 residues. The CDR3: CASSLGGSGVGETQYF. CDR3 nucleotide sequence: TGTGCCAGCAGCTTAGGGGGGTCGGGGGTCGGGGAGACCCAGTACTTC.

This clone was picked up a small number of times. The V gene is TRBV6-5, the J gene TRBJ1-2; D is unresolved. CDR1 is MNHEY and CDR2 is SVGAGI in the germline V gene. The CDR3 sequence is 14 residues long. V lost 2 bases and J 4 bases, leaving 11 bases between the germline ends. The CDR3, as DNA: TGTGCCAGCAGTTACAGGGAGCTGGGCTATGGCTACACCTTC. It is translated as CASSYRELGYGYTF.

The chain joins TRBV27 to TRBJ1-5, with D tentatively TRBD1 (5 bases). The V and J ends lost 5 bases and 1 base respectively, with 9 bases between them. The CDR3 consists of 14 residues. The V gene's germline CDR1 is MNHEY and CDR2 SMNVEV (reference sequence). CDR3 region: CASSTRQSNQPQHF. The CDR3 region has the DNA TGTGCCAGCAGTACCCGACAGAGCAATCAGCCCCAGCATTTT.

This chain links TRBV4-1 with TRBJ2-2; no clear D gene. CDR1 is MGHRA and CDR2 is YSYEKL in the germline V gene. V gave up 4 bases and J gave up 4 bases, with 10 bases separating them. CDR3 size: 14 residues. CDR3 region: CASSLGESTGELFF. CDR3 bases: TGCGCCAGCAGCCTCGGAGAGAGCACCGGGGAGCTGTTTTTT.

The chain carries TRBV18 and TRBJ2-2, with 13 bases that match TRBD2. V shed 1 base and J 5 bases; nucleotides not matched to a gene: 10. CDR1 and CDR2 (germline): KGHSH, LQKENI. This CDR3 has 19 residues. CDR3 bases: TGTGCCAGCTCACCACTCTCCGGACTAGCGGGAGCCTGGACCGGGGAGCTGTTTTTT. This gives the protein CASSPLSGLAGAWTGELFF.

This clone was seen only once. The junction differs from germline at one of its ends, possibly a read error. The CDR3 DNA follows: TGTGCCGGCAGTGAACAGGCGGCAGGGGGTTCGCAGCCCCAGCATTTT. This codes for CAGSEQAAGGSQPQHF. V usage is TRBV6-1 and J usage is TRBJ1-5; 7 bases are a match to TRBD1. The CDR3 loop spans 16 amino acids. Germline V gene data show CDR1 as MNHNS and CDR2 as SASEGT.

CDR3 loop: CASRPTNRGLAYEQYF. The CDR3 DNA reads as TGTGCCAGCAGACCAACAAACAGGGGATTGGCCTACGAGCAGTACTTC. This chain connects TRBV27 to TRBJ2-7, with 7 bases matching TRBD1. CDR3 length: 16 residues. Germline-derived CDR1 and CDR2 are MNHEY and SMNVEV (reference sequence). Trimming cost V 6 bases and J 2 bases; bases outside gene matches: 13.

The V gene is TRBV5-6, the J gene TRBJ2-7; D is possibly TRBD2 (5 bases). The length of the CDR3 is 12 residues. The V end was cut by 4 bases, the J end by 3 bases, with 8 bases between. The germline V gene encodes CDR1 SGHDT and CDR2 YYEEEE. This CDR3 reads CASSHGVYEQYF. For the CDR3, the DNA is TGTGCCAGCAGCCACGGGGTCTACGAGCAGTACTTC.

J is TRBJ2-5 and V is TRBV4-3, with TRBD2 matching over 11 bases. The DNA end favors TRBJ2-7, so the J call may be wrong. The CDR3 spans 14 residues. Looked up from germline, CDR1 is LGHNA and CDR2 is YSLEER. In DNA form, the CDR3 reads TGCGCCAGCAGCCAGACGACTAGCGGGACCGAGCAGTACTTC. Residues: CASSQTTSGTEQYF.

The V call is TRBV30, the J call TRBJ1-1; TRBD1 matches at 8 bases. Trimming at V came to 7 bases and at J to 0 bases, leaving 4 bases not matched to a gene. The CDR3 loop spans 13 amino acids. CDR1 and CDR2 from the germline V gene are GTSNPN and SVGIG (reference sequence). The CDR3 region is CASRTGMNTEAFF. The CDR3 coding sequence is TGTGCCTCGAGGACAGGGATGAACACTGAAGCTTTCTTT.

The chain has TRBV27 and TRBJ1-5, with a possible D match to TRBD1 (6 bases). The CDR3 has 16 residues. The ends were cut back, 5 bases at V and 2 bases at J, with 16 bases in the middle. Germline V gene data show CDR1 as MNHEY and CDR2 as SMNVEV (reference sequence). The CDR3 here is CASSSTGSVGNQPQHF. The CDR3 bases are TGTGCCAGCAGTAGTACAGGGTCGGTGGGCAATCAGCCCCAGCATTTT.

Turning to this clone: Other DNA sequences in the sample encode the same CDR3. The gene calls are TRBV5-6 and TRBJ2-7; TRBD1 aligns across 8 bases. This CDR3 spans 14 amino acids. Germline values: CDR1 SGHDT, CDR2 YYEEEE. V was clipped by 4 bases and J by 1 base; unmatched bases: 4. CDR3 sequence (DNA): TGTGCCAGCAGCCTTGGACAGGGATCCTACGAGCAGTACTTC. It yields the protein CASSLGQGSYEQYF.

In this sample, this clone turned up once. CDR3 coding DNA: TGTGCCAGCAGCGATACCGGGACAGGTGACAATCAGCCCCAGCATTTT. It translates to CASSDTGTGDNQPQHF. The chain joins TRBV7-9 to TRBJ1-5, with TRBD1 identical over 8 bases. The J segment lost 3 bases and the V segment lost 5 bases, leaving 9 bases of the junction unmatched. Germline V gene sequence: CDR1 SEHNR, CDR2 FQNEAQ (reference sequence). CDR3 length: 16 residues.

This CDR3 reads CASSPGTSGIYEQYF. CDR3 in DNA: TGTGCCAGCAGCCCCGGGACTAGCGGGATATACGAGCAGTACTTC. The chain combines TRBV5-4 with TRBJ2-7; 13 bases map to TRBD2. The CDR3 contains 15 residues. The J segment lost 4 bases and the V segment lost 4 bases, leaving 5 bases of the junction unmatched. CDR1 is SGHNT and CDR2 is YYREEE in the germline V gene (reference sequence).

The chain carries TRBV5-1 and TRBJ2-1; tentatively, D is TRBD2 (5 bases). The CDR3 extends over 14 amino acids. Trimming took off 4 bases at V and 6 bases at J, with 14 bases between the two ends. Germline V gives CDR1 SGHRS, CDR2 YFSETQ. The chain's CDR3 is CASSPQLATNEQFF. DNA of the CDR3: TGCGCCAGCAGCCCCCAATTAGCGACCAATGAGCAGTTCTTC.

The chain has TRBV7-9 and TRBJ2-5; 16 nucleotides match TRBD2. CDR3 size: 16 residues. Germline CDR1 and CDR2: SEHNR and FQNEAQ (reference sequence). Trimming at V came to 8 bases and at J to 5 bases, leaving 8 bases not matched to a gene. The chain's CDR3 is CASAGTSGRAWETQYF. The CDR3 DNA reads as TGTGCCAGCGCCGGGACTAGCGGGAGGGCCTGGGAGACCCAGTACTTC.

J is TRBJ1-4 and V is TRBV14, with TRBD1 matching 8 bases. Germline CDR1 is SGHDN and CDR2 is FVKESK. V shed 4 bases and J 5 bases; nucleotides not matched to a gene: 6. This CDR3 has 15 residues. For the CDR3, the DNA is TGTGCCAGCAGCCCTTCAGGGGGCTTAAATGAAAAACTGTTTTTT. It encodes CASSPSGGLNEKLFF.